Below, 28 T cell receptor beta chains from the same sample are listed, as sequenced in a study of control samples from healthy donors and cancer patients. Assay used: immunoSEQ multiplex PCR; TCRdb lists only in-frame clones, some missing. The sample yields 70,000 or so clones, 84% seen once. The sequencing sample was made of blood. These receptors were taken from a man aged 50-59 years in good health.

The chain carries TRBV4-1 and TRBJ2-1; TRBD2 aligns across 7 bases. The junction had 6 bases not matched to a gene; V was cut back by 0 bases and J by 4 bases. Germline CDR1 MGHRA, CDR2 YSYEKL. The CDR3 is 16 amino acids. The DNA of the CDR3 is TGCGCCAGCAGCCAAGATCGAAGCGGGGTTTACAATGAGCAGTTCTTC. Its translation: CASSQDRSGVYNEQFF.

The gene calls are TRBV5-4 and TRBJ2-3; unclear D gene. Germline-derived CDR1 and CDR2 are SGHNT and YYREEE (reference sequence). The CDR3 covers 11 residues. Trimming took 4 bases from V and 5 from J, leaving 5 bases between them. This CDR3 is CASSPGDTQYF. The CDR3 DNA is TGTGCCAGCAGCCCTGGAGATACGCAGTATTTT. Filled out from reference TRBV5-4 and TRBJ2-3, the complete variable domain reads ETGVTQSPTHLIKTRGQQVTLRCSSQSGHNTVSWYQQALGQGPQFIFQYYREEENGRGNFPPRFSGLQFPNYSSELNVNALELDDSALYLCASSPGDTQYFGPGTRLTVL.

This chain joins TRBV6-2 or TRBV6-3 and TRBJ1-5; a possible D gene is TRBD1 (5 bases). Germline V gene data show CDR1 as MNHEY and CDR2 as SVGEGT. Trimming stripped 2 bases from V and 4 bases from J, with 9 bases between. This CDR3 is 14 amino acids long. The CDR3: CASSYPGRNQPQHF. In DNA form, the CDR3 reads TGTGCCAGCAGTTACCCGGGACGGAATCAGCCCCAGCATTTT.

The chain carries TRBV5-1 and TRBJ2-3; tentative D call: TRBD2 (7 bases). Germline values: CDR1 SGHRS, CDR2 YFSETQ. Trimming cost V 3 bases and J 0 bases, with 17 bases left between them. There are 17 residues in the CDR3. The CDR3, as DNA: TGCGCCAGCAGCTCGCGCGGGGGCCGAACTAGCACAGATACGCAGTATTTT. It codes for CASSSRGGRTSTDTQYF. Supplemented by reference TRBV5-1 and TRBJ2-3, the full variable domain reads KAGVTQTPRYLIKTRGQQVTLSCSPISGHRSVSWYQQTPGQGLQFLFEYFSETQRNKGNFPGRFSGRQFSNSRSEMNVSTLELGDSALYLCASSSRGGRTSTDTQYFGPGTRLTVL.

J is TRBJ2-1 and V is TRBV19; 11 bases line up with TRBD2. Germline V gene lookup returns CDR1 LNHDA and CDR2 SQIVND (reference sequence). CDR3 length equals 14 residues. The V gene end was trimmed by 5 bases and the J gene end by 6 bases; junction bases not matched to a gene: 3. The CDR3 reads CASSWGTSGNEQFF. CDR3 bases: TGTGCCAGTAGTTGGGGGACTAGCGGCAATGAGCAGTTCTTC. Using reference TRBV19 and TRBJ2-1 for the parts outside the CDR3, the full variable domain is DGGITQSPKYLFRKEGQNVTLSCEQNLNHDAMYWYRQDPGQGLRLIYYSQIVNDFQKGDIAEGYSVSREKKESFPLTVTSAQKNPTAFYLCASSWGTSGNEQFFGPGTRLTVL.

As concerns this clone: The sample holds other DNA sequences that translate to the same CDR3. This chain joins TRBV10-3 and TRBJ2-3, with D perhaps matching TRBD2 (5 bases). The CDR3 contains 18 residues. Germline V gives CDR1 ENHRY, CDR2 SYGVKD. Trimming took off 0 bases at V and 5 bases at J, with 21 bases between the two ends. CDR3 bases: TGTGCCATCAGTGAGTCGCGTAGAGACGGGGTTCCACAAGATACGCAGTATTTT. Translation gives CAISESRRDGVPQDTQYF.

The rearrangement links TRBV7-3 to TRBJ1-2; D might be TRBD1 (5 bases). Trimming stripped 3 bases from V and 6 bases from J, with 11 bases between. The CDR3 sequence is 13 residues long. Germline CDR1 is SGHTA and CDR2 is FQGTGA. The CDR3 region has the DNA TGTGCCAGCAGCTTTAGGGGAAAGGATGGCTACACCTTC. It encodes CASSFRGKDGYTF.

V gene TRBV7-2 combines with J gene TRBJ1-2; a weak D match, TRBD1 (5 bases). The germline CDR1 and CDR2 sequences are SGHTA and FQGNSA. The germline V and J ends were trimmed by 3 bases and 1 base, with 9 bases remaining between them. The length of the CDR3 is 14 residues. Written as DNA, the CDR3 is TGTGCCAGCAGCTTGGTAGGGGTTAACTATGGCTACACCTTC. Translating gives CASSLVGVNYGYTF.

The chain couples TRBV28 to TRBJ1-2; 8 bases agree with TRBD1. The CDR3 runs to 15 residues. V lost 1 base, J lost 4 bases, and 5 bases stayed unmatched. CDR1 MDHEN and CDR2 SYDVKM come from the germline V gene. CDR3 sequence: CASSLFDRGGYGYTF. CDR3 sequence (DNA): TGTGCCAGCAGTTTATTCGACAGGGGAGGCTATGGCTACACCTTC.

The CDR3 spells CASSQVSREGLNEQFF. CDR3 nucleotides: TGTGCCAGCAGCCAAGTATCGCGGGAGGGCCTCAATGAGCAGTTCTTC. J is TRBJ2-1 and V is TRBV3-1 (or the pseudogene TRBV3-2), with TRBD2 identical over 9 bases. CDR3 length equals 16 residues. The trim removed 1 base at V and 6 bases at J, leaving 7 bases unmatched. Germline CDR1 reads LGHDT; CDR2 reads YNNKEL (reference sequence).

V usage is TRBV18 and J usage is TRBJ2-2; the match to TRBD1 covers 9 bases. CDR1 KGHSH and CDR2 LQKENI come from the germline V gene. The junction had 4 bases not matched to a gene; V was cut back by 8 bases and J by 0 bases. This CDR3 region has 15 residues. The CDR3 coding sequence is TGTGCCAGCCAGGGACAGGGAACGAACACCGGGGAGCTGTTTTTT. It specifies CASQGQGTNTGELFF.

This clone was seen a handful of times. This chain links TRBV7-2 with TRBJ2-7; TRBD1 or TRBD2 may be the D gene (5 bases each). The CDR3 spans 12 residues. V was cut by 4 bases and J by 6 bases, with 10 bases left in between. Germline V gives CDR1 SGHTA, CDR2 FQGNSA. The CDR3 DNA reads TGTGCCAGCAGCTCCCGGGGCCCCGAGCAGTACTTC. This encodes CASSSRGPEQYF.

The chain recombines TRBV23-1 with TRBJ1-1, with D unclear. TRBV23-1 belongs to the ORF category, with a function that is uncertain. Trimming cost V 7 bases and J 5 bases, with 8 bases left between them. CDR3 length: 11 amino acids. The chain's CDR3 is CASIVGTEAFF. CDR3 nucleotide sequence: TGCGCCAGCATAGTAGGGACTGAAGCTTTCTTT.

The gene calls are TRBV4-3 and TRBJ1-4; the match to TRBD1 covers 10 bases. The junction had 14 bases not matched to a gene; V was cut back by 4 bases and J by 6 bases. This CDR3 region has 18 residues. The germline gives CDR1 LGHNA, CDR2 YSLEER. The CDR3 DNA follows: TGCGCCAGCAGCCTAGGGGACAGGGGAAAGTGGGGTGATGAAAAACTGTTTTTT. It translates to CASSLGDRGKWGDEKLFF.

As DNA, the CDR3 is TGTGCCAGCAGCTTTTCAGGGGAAGACTACGAGCAGTACTTC. Its protein is CASSFSGEDYEQYF. This sequence joins TRBV5-5 and TRBJ2-7; a possible D gene is TRBD1 (6 bases). The V end lost 2 bases, the J end lost 3 bases, and 12 bases lay between the germline ends. The CDR3 has 14 amino acids. From germline, CDR1 is SGHKS and CDR2 YYEKEE (reference sequence).

The chain has TRBV18 and TRBJ1-5; TRBD1 aligns across 10 bases. Unmatched junction bases numbered 0, after V lost 8 bases and J lost 2 bases. The CDR3 is 13 amino acids. Germline V gives CDR1 KGHSH, CDR2 LQKENI. The CDR3 DNA reads as TGTGCCAGCGGGACAGGGGGCAATCAGCCCCAGCATTTT. Amino acids: CASGTGGNQPQHF.

The sample holds a few counts of this clone. The chain recombines TRBV6-5 with TRBJ2-7; 9 bases are shared with TRBD1. Germline CDR1 reads MNHEY; CDR2 reads SVGAGI. There are 14 residues in the CDR3. Losses at the gene ends were 7 bases for V and 0 bases for J; bases not matched to a gene: 4. CDR3 sequence reads: CASTMDRGSYEQYF. Written as DNA, the CDR3 is TGTGCCAGCACTATGGACAGGGGCTCCTACGAGCAGTACTTC.

This chain links TRBV7-2 with TRBJ2-5; TRBD2 aligns across 13 bases. Germline lookup yields CDR1 SGHTA and CDR2 FQGNSA. The length of the CDR3 is 14 residues. The junction had 2 bases not matched to a gene; V was cut back by 5 bases and J by 5 bases. The CDR3 nucleotides are TGTGCCAGCAGCGGACTAGCGGGAGTGGAGACCCAGTACTTC. It translates to CASSGLAGVETQYF. Combining the CDR3 with reference TRBV7-2 and TRBJ2-5 gives the whole variable domain GAGVSQSPSNKVTEKGKDVELRCDPISGHTALYWYRQSLGQGLEFLIYFQGNSAPDKSGLPSDRFSAERTGGSVSTLTIQRTQQEDSAVYLCASSGLAGVETQYFGPGTRLLVL.

The chain is built from TRBV14 and TRBJ2-7, with 10 bases that match TRBD1. This CDR3 contains 17 residues. Germline CDR1 reads SGHDN; CDR2 reads FVKESK. V trimming: 3 bases; J trimming: 3 bases; junction bases outside the gene matches: 11. CDR3 coding DNA: TGTGCCAGCAGCCAGGGTCCGGGACAGGGGATTTTCTACGAGCAGTACTTC. This sequence encodes CASSQGPGQGIFYEQYF.

The V gene is TRBV30, the J gene TRBJ2-7; possibly TRBD1 or TRBD2 for D (5 bases each). The V end was cut by 3 bases, the J end by 9 bases, with 21 bases between. The germline gives CDR1 GTSNPN, CDR2 SVGIG (reference sequence). The CDR3 is 14 residues long. The CDR3 nucleotides are TGTGCCTGGAGCGGGGACCTAGCCTCGTTCGGGCAGTACTTC. Amino acids: CAWSGDLASFGQYF.

The chain recombines TRBV29-1 with TRBJ1-1; 9 bases are shared with TRBD1. J gave up 5 bases and V 6 bases, and 7 bases lay outside the gene matches. Germline V gives CDR1 SQVTM, CDR2 ANQGSEA. This CDR3 is built from 13 residues. The CDR3 spells CSVGGTGITEAFF. The CDR3 nucleotides read TGCAGCGTAGGGGGGACAGGGATAACTGAAGCTTTCTTT.

This clone was observed a single time. The rearrangement uses TRBV7-9 and TRBJ2-1; tentative D call: TRBD2 (6 bases). V lost 2 bases, J lost 8 bases, and 13 bases lay in between. CDR3 size: 14 residues. Germline V lookup: CDR1 SEHNR, CDR2 FQNEAQ (reference sequence). The CDR3: CASSLNTGSHEQFF. For the CDR3, the DNA is TGTGCCAGCAGCTTAAATACCGGGAGTCATGAGCAGTTCTTC.

This rearrangement joins TRBV20-1 to TRBJ2-3; D is perhaps TRBD1 (5 bases). The CDR3 consists of 14 residues. Trimming pared 3 bases from V and 4 bases from J, leaving 14 bases between. Germline V CDR1 and CDR2: DFQATT, SNEGSKA (reference sequence). The CDR3 sequence: CSASLRTSPDTQYF. CDR3 nucleotides: TGCAGTGCTAGTTTACGGACAAGCCCAGATACGCAGTATTTT.

CDR3 protein: CASRVNRGTHEAFF. The CDR3 nucleotides are TGCGCCAGCAGGGTTAATCGCGGGACCCATGAAGCTTTCTTT. The V gene is TRBV4-1, the J gene TRBJ1-1, with D perhaps matching TRBD1 (5 bases). CDR1 and CDR2 (germline): MGHRA, YSYEKL. V lost 6 bases and J 7 bases, leaving 18 bases between the germline ends. The CDR3 spans 14 residues.

The V gene is TRBV29-1, the J gene TRBJ2-5; D not resolved. The CDR3 totals 12 residues. The germline gives CDR1 SQVTM, CDR2 ANQGSEA. The V and J ends lost 2 bases and 2 bases respectively, with 6 bases between them. The CDR3 DNA sequence: TGCAGCGTTGAACGGCAGCAAGAGACCCAGTACTTC. This encodes CSVERQQETQYF.

The genes are TRBV7-3 and TRBJ2-7, with 9 bases lining up with TRBD1. Germline V gene lookup returns CDR1 SGHTA and CDR2 FQGTGA. Unmatched junction bases numbered 7, after V lost 4 bases and J lost 3 bases. The CDR3 totals 15 residues. The CDR3 DNA sequence: TGTGCCAGCAGCTCCAGATCGGGACAGGGCTACGAGCAGTACTTC. Translation: CASSSRSGQGYEQYF.

The chain recombines TRBV6-4 with TRBJ2-1; 11 bases fit TRBD2. V lost 4 bases and J lost 7; bases outside the gene matches: 12. Germline CDR1 MRHNA, CDR2 SNTAGT. This CDR3 is built from 17 residues. This chain's CDR3 is CASSAYSSGGLGNEQFF. The CDR3 DNA sequence: TGTGCCAGCAGTGCATATTCTAGCGGGGGGCTGGGTAATGAGCAGTTCTTC.

The chain links TRBV7-2 to TRBJ2-7; 7 positions match TRBD1. Trimming cost V 5 bases and J 8 bases; bases outside gene matches: 15. This CDR3 has 15 amino acids. Germline V gene lookup returns CDR1 SGHTA and CDR2 FQGNSA. In DNA, the CDR3 is TGTGCCAGCAGCGTCCAACAGGGGCAAATAAGCAAGCAGTACTTC. This sequence encodes CASSVQQGQISKQYF.